The 20 T cell receptor beta chains in this list originate from one sample, sequenced in a study of blood T cell repertoires in COVID-19. Clones were sequenced by immunoSEQ multiplex PCR, and TCRdb holds only the in-frame ones, with some missing. Seen here are 250,000 to 350,000 clones, about nine tenths observed once, and the top ten hold around 10%. Input material: PBMCs or T cells enriched from blood (not recorded which). The receptor set was obtained from a woman younger than 35 who had recovered from COVID-19.

The chain employs TRBV2 and TRBJ2-5, with 8 bases lining up with TRBD1. This CDR3 has 16 amino acids. V was clipped by 6 bases and J by 4 bases; unmatched bases: 13. CDR1 SNHLY and CDR2 FYNNEI come from the germline V gene. In DNA form, the CDR3 reads TGTGCCAGCAGCAACCGGTCCAGGGGGCCGCTAGAGACCCAGTACTTC. Translation gives CASSNRSRGPLETQYF.

The genes are TRBV4-3 and TRBJ2-3, with 11 bases lining up with TRBD2. The germline V gene has CDR1 LGHNA and CDR2 YSLEER. J gave up 3 bases and V 4 bases, and 12 bases lay outside the gene matches. This CDR3 spans 18 amino acids. CDR3 nucleotide sequence: TGCGCCAGCAGCCGGCGCACGCATAGCGGGAGGGTAACAGATACGCAGTATTTT. This sequence encodes CASSRRTHSGRVTDTQYF.

V and J are TRBV29-1 and TRBJ1-1; D gene uncertain. The CDR3 loop spans 11 amino acids. The germline V and J ends were trimmed by 4 bases and 4 bases, with 7 bases remaining between them. CDR1 and CDR2 (germline): SQVTM, ANQGSEA. The CDR3 region has the DNA TGCAGCGTTGTGAGAGGCACTGAAGCTTTCTTT. It codes for CSVVRGTEAFF.

This chain uses TRBV7-9 with TRBJ1-4, with D possibly TRBD1 on 5 matching bases. CDR1 and CDR2 from the germline V gene are SEHNR and FQNEAQ (reference sequence). This CDR3 has 11 amino acids. Trimming cost V 3 bases and J 13 bases, with 9 bases left between them. The CDR3 sequence: CASSFGGSLFF. In DNA form, the CDR3 reads TGTGCCAGCAGCTTTGGGGGGTCACTGTTTTTT.

The chain carries TRBV29-1 and TRBJ1-2; maybe TRBD1 (6 bases). The CDR3 is 16 amino acids. Between the trimmed V and J ends, which lost 0 bases and 0 bases, there was a span of 14 bases. Germline V lookup: CDR1 SQVTM, CDR2 ANQGSEA. CDR3 region: CSVEEVFGGPNYGYTF. The CDR3 nucleotides are TGCAGCGTTGAAGAAGTGTTCGGGGGGCCTAACTATGGCTACACCTTC.

The rearrangement joins TRBV4-1 to TRBJ1-1, with D possibly being TRBD1 (5 bases). CDR1 is MGHRA, CDR2 YSYEKL, per germline. Trimming removed 1 base from V and 7 bases from J, with 13 bases in between. The CDR3 sequence is 14 residues long. In DNA form, the CDR3 reads TGCGCCAGCAGCCAAGTAGCTGGGGCTATTGAAGCTTTCTTT. Protein sequence: CASSQVAGAIEAFF.

This chain connects TRBV14 to TRBJ2-1; 10 bases line up with TRBD2. The junction had 18 bases not matched to a gene; V was cut back by 4 bases and J by 15 bases. The V gene's germline CDR1 is SGHDN and CDR2 FVKESK. The CDR3 length is 16 residues. The CDR3 loop reads CASSLTLAGDAASRFF. Here the CDR3 DNA reads TGTGCCAGCAGCCTTACCCTAGCGGGAGATGCTGCGTCTCGGTTCTTC.

This clone was counted once. The V call is TRBV24-1, the J call TRBJ1-1; a possible D gene is TRBD1 (5 bases). The V end was cut by 4 bases, the J end by 4 bases, with 21 bases between. Germline CDR1 reads KGHDR; CDR2 reads SFDVKD. This CDR3 region has 17 residues. CDR3 in DNA: TGTGCCACCAGTGACCACCGTCCGGGGGATGGGGTCACTGAAGCTTTCTTT. Protein: CATSDHRPGDGVTEAFF.

The chain has TRBV2 and TRBJ1-3, with 7 bases fitting TRBD1. CDR3 length: 14 amino acids. Trimming cost V 6 bases and J 7 bases; bases outside gene matches: 9. The germline V gene has CDR1 SNHLY and CDR2 FYNNEI. Here the CDR3 reads CASSPTGTGNTIYF. The CDR3 DNA reads as TGTGCCAGCAGCCCGACAGGGACCGGGAACACCATATATTTT. Drawing the rest from reference TRBV2 and TRBJ1-3, the complete variable domain is EPEVTQTPSHQVTQMGQEVILRCVPISNHLYFYWYRQILGQKVEFLVSFYNNEISEKSEIFDDQFSVERPDGSNFTLKIRSTKLEDSAMYFCASSPTGTGNTIYFGEGSWLTVV.

The chain employs TRBV27 and TRBJ1-6; no firm D call. Per germline, CDR1 MNHEY and CDR2 SMNVEV (reference sequence). V was pared by 8 bases and J by 9 bases, with 14 bases between. This CDR3 contains 13 residues. The CDR3 bases are TGTGCCAGCTTGGGCGCTTTAGGTTCACCCCTCCACTTT. Translating it yields CASLGALGSPLHF.

This clone was seen a single time. J is TRBJ2-1 and V is TRBV24-1, with 9 nucleotides matching TRBD1. Unmatched junction bases numbered 6, after V lost 8 bases and J lost 2 bases. The length of the CDR3 is 15 residues. Per germline, CDR1 KGHDR and CDR2 SFDVKD. The CDR3 sequence is CATNGTGLPYNEQFF. The CDR3 bases are TGTGCCACCAACGGGACAGGGTTACCCTACAATGAGCAGTTCTTC.

This clone came up a few times. V usage is TRBV15 and J usage is TRBJ1-4; D uncertain. Germline loops: CDR1 LNHNV, CDR2 YYDKDF (reference sequence). Trimming removed 0 bases from V and 8 bases from J, with 10 bases in between. The CDR3 is 14 residues long. The chain's CDR3 is CATSREAAAEKLFF. In DNA, the CDR3 is TGTGCCACCAGCAGAGAGGCGGCAGCCGAAAAACTGTTTTTT.

This chain uses TRBV14 with TRBJ2-2; 11 positions match TRBD2. Germline values: CDR1 SGHDN, CDR2 FVKESK. The CDR3 is 17 residues long. The ends lost 4 bases at V and 1 base at J; junction bases unmatched: 5. The CDR3 DNA reads TGTGCCAGCAGCCGGCTAGCGGGGGGATGGAACACCGGGGAGCTGTTTTTT. This encodes CASSRLAGGWNTGELFF.

The CDR3 reads CASRNRRVGQPQHF. The CDR3 nucleotides are TGTGCCAGCAGGAACCGCAGGGTTGGGCAGCCCCAGCATTTT. The chain recombines TRBV2 with TRBJ1-5; TRBD1 is a possible D gene (5 bases). Trimming removed 6 bases from V and 7 bases from J, with 16 bases in between. Germline CDR1 reads SNHLY; CDR2 reads FYNNEI. The CDR3 is 14 residues long.

This clone was observed a handful of times. J is TRBJ2-3 and V is TRBV6-1; possible D gene TRBD2, 5 bases. V lost 1 base to trimming and J lost 3 bases, with 11 bases between them. Per germline, CDR1 MNHNS and CDR2 SASEGT. The CDR3 is made up of 15 amino acids. The CDR3 DNA reads as TGTGCCAGCAGTGAAGGACGGCGGGTAACAGATACGCAGTATTTT. Residues: CASSEGRRVTDTQYF.

The chain carries TRBV9 and TRBJ1-1; D ambiguous. Trimming shortened V by 3 bases and J by 0 bases, and 9 bases separated the two germline ends. CDR3 size: 14 residues. Germline loops: CDR1 SGDLS, CDR2 YYNGEE. As DNA, the CDR3 is TGTGCCAGCAGCGCCCGACAACTGAACACTGAAGCTTTCTTT. It yields the protein CASSARQLNTEAFF.

CDR3 nucleotide sequence: TGTGCCAGCAGCCATGACAGGGGGCATCGTGAAAAACTGTTTTTT. Amino acids: CASSHDRGHREKLFF. The chain couples TRBV11-2 to TRBJ1-4; 10 positions agree with TRBD1. Germline CDR1 reads SGHAT; CDR2 reads FQNNGV. Losses at the gene ends were 5 bases for V and 7 bases for J; bases not matched to a gene: 7. The CDR3 spans 15 residues.

The gene calls are TRBV4-3 and TRBJ1-6, with 10 bases that match TRBD1. The V and J ends lost 0 bases and 9 bases, in that order; junction bases with no gene match: 8. The CDR3 spans 17 residues. The germline gives CDR1 LGHNA, CDR2 YSLEER. CDR3 in amino acids: CASSQDRTGGIGSPLHF. CDR3 sequence (DNA): TGCGCCAGCAGCCAAGATCGGACAGGGGGAATTGGTTCACCCCTCCACTTT.

This chain connects TRBV1 to TRBJ2-7; the D call TRBD2 from the table was never checked on the DNA. TRBV1 is a listed pseudogene. This CDR3 contains 19 residues. The CDR3 is CTSSQEASGREEVRCEQYF. The CDR3 DNA sequence: TGCACCAGCAGCCAAGAGGCTAGCGGGAGGGAGGAGGTAAGGTGCGAGCAGTACTTC.

The rearrangement joins TRBV28 to TRBJ2-3; a weak D match, TRBD2 (6 bases). CDR3 size: 18 residues. Germline lookup yields CDR1 MDHEN and CDR2 SYDVKM. Trimming took 3 bases from V and 0 from J, leaving 19 bases between them. CDR3 protein: CASSLQIPGLYSTDTQYF. DNA for the CDR3: TGTGCCAGCAGTTTGCAAATTCCGGGACTGTATAGCACAGATACGCAGTATTTT.